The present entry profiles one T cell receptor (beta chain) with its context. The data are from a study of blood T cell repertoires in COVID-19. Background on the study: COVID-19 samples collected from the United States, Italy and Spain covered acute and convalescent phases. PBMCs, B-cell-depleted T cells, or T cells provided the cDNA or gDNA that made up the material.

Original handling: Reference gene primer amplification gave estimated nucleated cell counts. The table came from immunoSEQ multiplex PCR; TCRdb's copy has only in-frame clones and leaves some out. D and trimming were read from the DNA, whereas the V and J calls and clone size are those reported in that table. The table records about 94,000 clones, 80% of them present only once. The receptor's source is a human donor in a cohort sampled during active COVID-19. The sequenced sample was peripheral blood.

The CDR3 is CASNQIITNEKLFF. CDR3 nucleotides: TGTGCCAGCAATCAGATAATAACTAATGAAAAACTGTTTTTT. This chain connects TRBV2 to TRBJ1-4, with unresolved D. CDR3 length: 14 residues. Germline lookup yields CDR1 SNHLY and CDR2 FYNNEI. V was trimmed by 7 bases and J by 1 base, leaving 10 bases between them.